Described below is a single T cell receptor beta chain sequence and its context. The data stem from a study of cytomegalovirus exposure and HLA in healthy donors. Only in-frame clones appear in the TCRdb table, and some are missing; sequencing was by immunoSEQ multiplex PCR. The sample yields about 49,000 clones, roughly 92% seen once. The CDR3 is 13 amino acids. Germline CDR1 SNHLY, CDR2 FYNNEI. Trimming left V 4 bases short and J 7 bases short, with 14 bases between. The TCR was taken from a man younger than 30 in good health and CMV-seronegative. The chain employs TRBV2 and TRBJ2-7; tentatively, D is TRBD2 (6 bases). Sequenced material: PBMCs. The CDR3 DNA follows: TGTGCCAGCAGTGTTATGGCGGAGGGGGAGCAGTACTTC. Protein product: CASSVMAEGEQYF.